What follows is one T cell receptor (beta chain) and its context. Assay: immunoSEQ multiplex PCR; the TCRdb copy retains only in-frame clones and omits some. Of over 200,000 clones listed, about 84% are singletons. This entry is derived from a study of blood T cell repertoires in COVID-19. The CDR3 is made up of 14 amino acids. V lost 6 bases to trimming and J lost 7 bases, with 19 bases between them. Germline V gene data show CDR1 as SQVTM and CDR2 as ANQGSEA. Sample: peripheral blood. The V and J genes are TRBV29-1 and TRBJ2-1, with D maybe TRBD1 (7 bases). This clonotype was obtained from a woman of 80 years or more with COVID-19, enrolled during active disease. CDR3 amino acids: CSVEGQLRTNEQFF. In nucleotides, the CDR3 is TGCAGCGTGGAGGGACAGCTTAGAACTAATGAGCAGTTCTTC.